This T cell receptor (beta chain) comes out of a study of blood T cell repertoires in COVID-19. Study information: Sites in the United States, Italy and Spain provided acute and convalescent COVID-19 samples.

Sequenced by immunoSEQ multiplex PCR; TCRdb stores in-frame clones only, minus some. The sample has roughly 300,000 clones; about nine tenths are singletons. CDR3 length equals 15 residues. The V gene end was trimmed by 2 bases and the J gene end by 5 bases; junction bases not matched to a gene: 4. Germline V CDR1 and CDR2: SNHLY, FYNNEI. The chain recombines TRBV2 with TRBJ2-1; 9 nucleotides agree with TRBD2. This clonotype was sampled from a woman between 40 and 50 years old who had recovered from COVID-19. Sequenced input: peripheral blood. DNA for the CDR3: TGTGCCAGCAGTGAAAGAGCGGGGGGCCACAATGAGCAGTTCTTC. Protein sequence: CASSERAGGHNEQFF. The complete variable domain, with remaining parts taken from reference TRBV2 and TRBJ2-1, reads EPEVTQTPSHQVTQMGQEVILRCVPISNHLYFYWYRQILGQKVEFLVSFYNNEISEKSEIFDDQFSVERPDGSNFTLKIRSTKLEDSAMYFCASSERAGGHNEQFFGPGTRLTVL.